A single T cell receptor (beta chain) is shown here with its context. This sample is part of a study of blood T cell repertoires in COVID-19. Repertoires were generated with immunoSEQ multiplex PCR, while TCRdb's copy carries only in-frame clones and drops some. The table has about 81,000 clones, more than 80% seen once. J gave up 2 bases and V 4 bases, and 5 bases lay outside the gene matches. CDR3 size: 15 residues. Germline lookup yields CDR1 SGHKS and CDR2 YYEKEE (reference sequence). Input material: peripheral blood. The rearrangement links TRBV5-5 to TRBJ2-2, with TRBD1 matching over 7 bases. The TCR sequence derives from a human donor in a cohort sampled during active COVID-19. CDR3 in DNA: TGTGCCAGCAGCCACAGGGGAGAAAACACCGGGGAGCTGTTTTTT. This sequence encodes CASSHRGENTGELFF.